This record concerns one T cell receptor beta chain sequence. Its target is unknown. This sample is drawn from a study of cytomegalovirus exposure and HLA in healthy donors. About the study: Genotyping of more than 300 donors showed that 80% to 90% belonged to the Caucasian-associated ancestry cluster.

The V segment lost 6 bases and the J segment 8 bases; nucleotides outside the gene matches: 4. In germline, CDR1 is WNHNN, CDR2 SYGVQD (reference sequence). CDR3 length: 13 amino acids. General study results and limits: Overall, around 150 TCR beta chains were annotated as cytomegalovirus-associated. Earlier analysis looked at TCR beta V segments, and most were productive about 90% or about 30% of the time. Reports described diagnosis of cytomegalovirus status by the classifier as highly specific and sensitive.

The study ran its PCR with 60 Vbeta and 13 Jbeta primers. Here immunoSEQ multiplex PCR was the method, and the copy in TCRdb shows in-frame clones only, minus some. This sample has 140,000 or so clones; roughly 80% occur once, and the top ten carry about 4.3%. The receptor comes from a man in his forties in good health and CMV-seronegative. The sequencing input was PBMCs. The gene calls are TRBV10-1 and TRBJ2-2, with 9 bases that match TRBD2. The CDR3 region is CASRSLAGGELFF. CDR3 bases: TGCGCCAGCAGGAGTCTAGCGGGGGGGGAGCTGTTTTTT.